A selection of T cell receptor beta chains follows, all from one sample in a study of naive and memory T cell subsets. TCRdb ran MiXCR on the UMI-ligation and nested PCR reads and lists one entry per CDR3 protein. This sample has approximately 90,000 distinct CDR3 sequences, with 10% to 12% found just once. The sample comprised naive CD4+ T cells from blood. The receptors come from a human donor in good health. The conserved cysteine and the conserved F or W are not part of the CDR3 here. D genes are given only for firm matches. Part of the rows lack a size; the others show once, few, many or a class for expanded clones.

CDR3 protein: ASSFVYGHLGNTIY
J gene: TRBJ1-3
D gene: -
clone size: -
V gene: TRBV5-5
CDR3 length: 14

CDR3 protein: SALGQGTYEQY
J gene: TRBJ2-7
D gene: TRBD1
clone size: few
V gene: TRBV29-1
CDR3 length: 11

CDR3 protein: ASSTGQYQPQH
J gene: TRBJ1-5
D gene: -
clone size: -
V gene: TRBV7-9
CDR3 length: 11

CDR3 protein: ASSQERSGNTIY
J gene: TRBJ1-3
D gene: -
clone size: few
V gene: TRBV4-1
CDR3 length: 12

CDR3 protein: ASSYHLGPTPSNQPQH
J gene: TRBJ1-5
D gene: -
clone size: -
V gene: TRBV7-9
CDR3 length: 16

CDR3 protein: ASSPGQGRTGELF
J gene: TRBJ2-2
D gene: TRBD1
clone size: few
V gene: TRBV18
CDR3 length: 13

CDR3 protein: SARDRGQSVEQY
J gene: TRBJ2-7
D gene: -
clone size: many
V gene: TRBV20-1
CDR3 length: 12

CDR3 protein: SAQQRNTEAF
J gene: TRBJ1-1
D gene: -
clone size: many
V gene: TRBV20-1
CDR3 length: 10

CDR3 protein: SAGRGPDGNTIY
J gene: TRBJ1-3
D gene: -
clone size: many
V gene: TRBV20-1
CDR3 length: 12

CDR3 protein: ASSTPRGGGTEAF
J gene: TRBJ1-1
D gene: -
clone size: few
V gene: TRBV7-9
CDR3 length: 13

CDR3 protein: ATSPTSTDTQY
J gene: TRBJ2-3
D gene: -
clone size: -
V gene: TRBV24-1
CDR3 length: 11

CDR3 protein: ASSLNGGSTEAF
J gene: TRBJ1-1
D gene: -
clone size: few
V gene: TRBV12-3/TRBV12-4
CDR3 length: 12

CDR3 protein: ASSTNEQF
J gene: TRBJ2-1
D gene: -
clone size: few
V gene: TRBV12-3/TRBV12-4
CDR3 length: 8

CDR3 protein: ASSSRDRELYEQF
J gene: TRBJ2-1
D gene: TRBD1
clone size: few
V gene: TRBV12-3/TRBV12-4
CDR3 length: 13

CDR3 protein: ASSWTSGRVGEQF
J gene: TRBJ2-1
D gene: TRBD2
clone size: few
V gene: TRBV5-1
CDR3 length: 13

CDR3 protein: ASSDPGTGRYEQY
J gene: TRBJ2-7
D gene: TRBD1
clone size: many
V gene: TRBV14
CDR3 length: 13

CDR3 protein: SAPTVETQY
J gene: TRBJ2-5
D gene: -
clone size: many
V gene: TRBV20-1
CDR3 length: 9

CDR3 protein: SARREVNYGYT
J gene: TRBJ1-2
D gene: -
clone size: few
V gene: TRBV20-1
CDR3 length: 11

CDR3 protein: ATSDPGVQQNIQY
J gene: TRBJ2-4
D gene: -
clone size: -
V gene: TRBV24-1
CDR3 length: 13

CDR3 protein: ASSLRDRINQPQH
J gene: TRBJ1-5
D gene: TRBD1
clone size: -
V gene: TRBV7-2
CDR3 length: 13

CDR3 protein: ASGVGGPTEAF
J gene: TRBJ1-1
D gene: -
clone size: many
V gene: TRBV12-5
CDR3 length: 11

CDR3 protein: ASSRQGVDYNSPLH
J gene: TRBJ1-6
D gene: TRBD1
clone size: -
V gene: TRBV5-1
CDR3 length: 14

CDR3 protein: SAIPGALAKNIQY
J gene: TRBJ2-4
D gene: -
clone size: many
V gene: TRBV29-1
CDR3 length: 13

CDR3 protein: ATTGGEARPQH
J gene: TRBJ1-5
D gene: -
clone size: few
V gene: TRBV15
CDR3 length: 11

CDR3 protein: SARGDQYTEAF
J gene: TRBJ1-1
D gene: -
clone size: few
V gene: TRBV20-1
CDR3 length: 11

CDR3 protein: ASSLAAHEQY
J gene: TRBJ2-7
D gene: TRBD2
clone size: few
V gene: TRBV7-2
CDR3 length: 10

CDR3 protein: SAPRFGTDTQY
J gene: TRBJ2-3
D gene: -
clone size: few
V gene: TRBV20-1
CDR3 length: 11

CDR3 protein: ASSLPSYGYT
J gene: TRBJ1-2
D gene: -
clone size: few
V gene: TRBV19
CDR3 length: 10

CDR3 protein: ASSRRDRADEAF
J gene: TRBJ1-1
D gene: TRBD1
clone size: -
V gene: TRBV28
CDR3 length: 12

CDR3 protein: ASSPLSGSGANVLT
J gene: TRBJ2-6
D gene: -
clone size: many
V gene: TRBV6-5
CDR3 length: 14

CDR3 protein: ASSRFAGGLNTEAF
J gene: TRBJ1-1
D gene: TRBD1
clone size: many
V gene: TRBV6-5
CDR3 length: 14

CDR3 protein: ASTPNSEKLF
J gene: TRBJ1-4
D gene: -
clone size: -
V gene: TRBV6-6
CDR3 length: 10

CDR3 protein: SVELRASNTEAF
J gene: TRBJ1-1
D gene: -
clone size: -
V gene: TRBV29-1
CDR3 length: 12